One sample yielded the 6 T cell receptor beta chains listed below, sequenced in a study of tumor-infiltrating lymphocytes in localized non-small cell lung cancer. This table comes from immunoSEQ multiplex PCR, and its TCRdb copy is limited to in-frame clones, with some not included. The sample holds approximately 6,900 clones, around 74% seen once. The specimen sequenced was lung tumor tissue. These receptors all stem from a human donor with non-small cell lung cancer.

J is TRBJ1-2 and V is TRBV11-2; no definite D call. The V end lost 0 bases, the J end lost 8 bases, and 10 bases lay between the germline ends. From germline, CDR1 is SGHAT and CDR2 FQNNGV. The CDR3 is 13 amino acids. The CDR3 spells CASSLDRRRGYTF. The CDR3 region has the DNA TGTGCCAGCAGCTTAGACCGACGAAGGGGCTACACCTTC.

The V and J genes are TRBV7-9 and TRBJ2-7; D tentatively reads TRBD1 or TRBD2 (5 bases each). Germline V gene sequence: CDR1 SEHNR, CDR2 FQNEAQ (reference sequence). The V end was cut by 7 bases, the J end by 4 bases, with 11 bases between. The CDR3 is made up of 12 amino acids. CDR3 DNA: TGTGCCAGCACCGTTGGGGGTTACGAGCAGTACTTC. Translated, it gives CASTVGGYEQYF. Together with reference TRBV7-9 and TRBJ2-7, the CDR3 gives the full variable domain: DTGVSQNPRHKITKRGQNVTFRCDPISEHNRLYWYRQTLGQGPEFLTYFQNEAQLEKSRLLSDRFSAERPKGSFSTLEIQRTEQGDSAMYLCASTVGGYEQYFGPGTRLTVT.

CDR3 bases: TGTGCCAGCAGTTACGGTACAGGGGAGGAAAAACTGTTTTTT. This encodes CASSYGTGEEKLFF. The chain combines TRBV6-5 with TRBJ1-4; TRBD1 matches 7 bases. The germline CDR1 and CDR2 sequences are MNHEY and SVGAGI. The CDR3 runs to 14 residues. The J segment lost 8 bases and the V segment lost 2 bases, leaving 5 bases of the junction unmatched.

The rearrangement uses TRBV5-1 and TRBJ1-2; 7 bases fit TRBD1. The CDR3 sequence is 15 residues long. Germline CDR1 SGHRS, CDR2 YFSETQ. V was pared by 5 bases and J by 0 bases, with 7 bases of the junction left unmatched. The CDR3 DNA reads TGCGCCAGCAGTGCCGGGGACAGCCCTAACTATGGCTACACCTTC. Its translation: CASSAGDSPNYGYTF. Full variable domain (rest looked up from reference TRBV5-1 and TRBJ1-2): KAGVTQTPRYLIKTRGQQVTLSCSPISGHRSVSWYQQTPGQGLQFLFEYFSETQRNKGNFPGRFSGRQFSNSRSEMNVSTLELGDSALYLCASSAGDSPNYGYTFGSGTRLTVV.

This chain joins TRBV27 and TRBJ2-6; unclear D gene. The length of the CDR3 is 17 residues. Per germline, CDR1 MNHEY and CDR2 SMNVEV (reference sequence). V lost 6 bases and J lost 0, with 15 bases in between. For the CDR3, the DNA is TGTGCCAGCAGCGTGAGATACTTCAACTCTGGGGCCAACGTCCTGACTTTC. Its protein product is CASSVRYFNSGANVLTF. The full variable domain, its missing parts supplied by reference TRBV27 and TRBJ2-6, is EAQVTQNPRYLITVTGKKLTVTCSQNMNHEYMSWYRQDPGLGLRQIYYSMNVEVTDKGDVPEGYKVSRKEKRNFPLILESPSPNQTSLYFCASSVRYFNSGANVLTFGAGSRLTVL.

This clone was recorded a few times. The CDR3, as DNA: TGTGCCAGCAGCAGGGCCCTGGGCTATGGCTACACCTTC. Translation: CASSRALGYGYTF. The rearrangement joins TRBV9 to TRBJ1-2; unclear D gene. The CDR3 loop spans 13 amino acids. Deletions cut 4 bases from V and 4 bases from J, with 11 bases between. The germline gives CDR1 SGDLS, CDR2 YYNGEE.